This T cell receptor (beta chain) derives from a study of cytomegalovirus exposure and HLA in healthy donors. Study-wide results and caveats: A likely sequencing artifact accounted for one observed cluster of highly shared sequence variants. The study listed approximately 160 cytomegalovirus-associated TCR beta chains. Most TCR sequences were rare, but some public TCRs occurred in many donors.

PCR employed 60 Vbeta and 13 Jbeta primers. Method: immunoSEQ multiplex PCR; TCRdb's copy keeps in-frame clones and lacks some. Of 120,000 or so clones listed, roughly 9% are singletons. As regards this clone: Its antigen is as yet unknown.

The sequence derives from a middle-aged woman in good health and CMV-seropositive. The sequencing sample was made of PBMCs.

The CDR3 DNA is TGTGCCACCGGGACGGGGGCGAACACCGGGGAGCTGTTTTTT. Translated: CATGTGANTGELFF. The genes are TRBV10-3 and TRBJ2-2; TRBD2 is a possible D gene (6 bases). Trimming stripped 10 bases from V and 0 bases from J, with 12 bases between. The CDR3 sequence is 14 residues long. The germline gives CDR1 ENHRY, CDR2 SYGVKD.